These T cell receptor beta chains were read from a single sample in a study of OX40 agonist ivuxolimab in advanced cancers. Profiled with immunoSEQ multiplex PCR; TCRdb holds only in-frame clones, not every one. This table holds 31,000 or so clones, about four fifths found once. Material: CD4+ or CD8+ T cells sorted from blood, obtained in a trial of the OX40 agonist ivuxolimab. Receptors were obtained from an adult with an advanced solid tumor such as melanoma, head and neck, liver or kidney cancer. Each CDR3 is given with its conserved first and last residue. Each record gives: D gene, V gene, J gene, clone size, CDR3 DNA, CDR3 protein. D genes are given only for firm matches. Only some rows state a clone size, as once, few, many or a class for expanded clones.

d_gene: -; v_gene: TRBV30; j_gene: TRBJ1-1; abundance: -; CDR3nt: TGTGCCTGGACTCGGGGGGTAGGTACTGAAGCTTTCTTT; CDR3aa: CAWTRGVGTEAFF
d_gene: -; v_gene: TRBV6-5; j_gene: TRBJ2-7; abundance: -; CDR3nt: TGTGCCAGCAGTTACGCAGACGGACCCTACGAGCAGTACTTC; CDR3aa: CASSYADGPYEQYF
d_gene: TRBD1; v_gene: TRBV7-6; j_gene: TRBJ2-6; abundance: -; CDR3nt: TGTGCCAGCAGCGCCCGTCCCGGGACAGGGGCCGGGGCCAACGTCCTGACTTTC; CDR3aa: CASSARPGTGAGANVLTF
d_gene: -; v_gene: TRBV4-1; j_gene: TRBJ1-5; abundance: -; CDR3nt: TGCGCCAGCAGCCTAAGTTCAACAGGAAGTCAGCCCCAGCATTTT; CDR3aa: CASSLSSTGSQPQHF
d_gene: TRBD2; v_gene: TRBV25-1; j_gene: TRBJ2-2; abundance: -; CDR3nt: TGTGCCAGCAGTGGGCCTAGCGGGAGGGGGGACACCGGGGAGCTGTTTTTT; CDR3aa: CASSGPSGRGDTGELFF
d_gene: -; v_gene: TRBV6-1; j_gene: TRBJ1-5; abundance: once; CDR3nt: TGTGCCAGCACCCGCCAGGGGAGCAATCAGCCCCAGCATTTT; CDR3aa: CASTRQGSNQPQHF
d_gene: TRBD1; v_gene: TRBV2; j_gene: TRBJ1-6; abundance: -; CDR3nt: TGTGCCAGAGGACAGGGGGCGAGTTCACCCCTCCACTTT; CDR3aa: CARGQGASSPLHF
d_gene: -; v_gene: TRBV2; j_gene: TRBJ1-1; abundance: -; CDR3nt: TGTGCCAGCAGTGAACGGGTCCTCTGGGACACTGAAGCTTTCTTT; CDR3aa: CASSERVLWDTEAFF
d_gene: -; v_gene: TRBV6-5; j_gene: TRBJ1-2; abundance: few; CDR3nt: TGTGCCAGCAGGTCTGACATAAGAGGCTACACCTTC; CDR3aa: CASRSDIRGYTF
d_gene: TRBD2; v_gene: TRBV27; j_gene: TRBJ2-7; abundance: -; CDR3nt: TGTGCCAGCAGTTCAATTTCCGGGACTAGCCGGTCCTACGAGCAGTACTTC; CDR3aa: CASSSISGTSRSYEQYF
d_gene: TRBD2; v_gene: TRBV5-8; j_gene: TRBJ2-1; abundance: -; CDR3nt: TGTGCCAGCAGCTTGGAGACTAGCGGGACTGAGCAGTTCTTC; CDR3aa: CASSLETSGTEQFF
d_gene: TRBD1; v_gene: TRBV5-1; j_gene: TRBJ1-1; abundance: -; CDR3nt: TGCGCCAGCAGCTTTGAGGGGGCAACTGAAGCTTTCTTT; CDR3aa: CASSFEGATEAFF
d_gene: -; v_gene: TRBV19; j_gene: TRBJ2-1; abundance: -; CDR3nt: TGTGCCAGTAGTATCCCCGGGTACAATGAGCAGTTCTTC; CDR3aa: CASSIPGYNEQFF
d_gene: -; v_gene: TRBV4-1; j_gene: TRBJ2-5; abundance: -; CDR3nt: TGCGCCAGCAGCCTTGTGGAGTTGCAAGAGACCCAGTACTTC; CDR3aa: CASSLVELQETQYF
d_gene: -; v_gene: TRBV29-1; j_gene: TRBJ2-1; abundance: -; CDR3nt: TGCAGCGTTGCGAAGGGGTTCGGGAGTGAGCAGTTCTTC; CDR3aa: CSVAKGFGSEQFF
d_gene: TRBD2; v_gene: TRBV5-1; j_gene: TRBJ2-3; abundance: once; CDR3nt: TGCGCCAGCAGCTTGGCGGTCGCGGGAGGTTCAGATACGCAGTATTTT; CDR3aa: CASSLAVAGGSDTQYF
d_gene: TRBD2; v_gene: TRBV5-1; j_gene: TRBJ2-3; abundance: -; CDR3nt: TGCGCCAGCAGAGCGGGGGGTCCGTACACAGATACGCAGTATTTT; CDR3aa: CASRAGGPYTDTQYF
d_gene: -; v_gene: TRBV27; j_gene: TRBJ2-5; abundance: -; CDR3nt: TGTGCCAGCAGCCGGGACTCCCGTGGTCCCCAGTACTTC; CDR3aa: CASSRDSRGPQYF
d_gene: TRBD2; v_gene: TRBV7-2; j_gene: TRBJ2-7; abundance: -; CDR3nt: TGTGCCAGCTTAACCCGGACTAGCGGCACCTACGAGCAGTACTTC; CDR3aa: CASLTRTSGTYEQYF
d_gene: TRBD1; v_gene: TRBV2; j_gene: TRBJ1-1; abundance: -; CDR3nt: TGTGCCAGCCAGTGGGACAGGGAATTCACTGAAGCTTTCTTT; CDR3aa: CASQWDREFTEAFF